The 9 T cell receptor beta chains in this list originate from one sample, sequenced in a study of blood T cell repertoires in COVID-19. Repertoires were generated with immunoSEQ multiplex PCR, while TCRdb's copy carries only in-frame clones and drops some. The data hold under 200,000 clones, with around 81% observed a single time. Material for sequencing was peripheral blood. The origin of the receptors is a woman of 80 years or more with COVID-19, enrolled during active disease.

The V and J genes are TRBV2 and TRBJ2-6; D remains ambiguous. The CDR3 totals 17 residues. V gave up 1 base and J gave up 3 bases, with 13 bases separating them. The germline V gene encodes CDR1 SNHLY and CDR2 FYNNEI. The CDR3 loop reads CASSEGGLVDGANVLTF. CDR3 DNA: TGTGCCAGCAGTGAAGGAGGATTGGTTGATGGGGCCAACGTCCTGACTTTC.

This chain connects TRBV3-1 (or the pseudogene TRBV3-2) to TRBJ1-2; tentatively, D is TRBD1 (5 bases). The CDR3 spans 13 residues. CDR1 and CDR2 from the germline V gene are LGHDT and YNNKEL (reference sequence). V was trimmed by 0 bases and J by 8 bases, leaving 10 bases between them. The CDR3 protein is CASSQDRGAGYTF. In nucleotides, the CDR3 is TGTGCCAGCAGCCAAGATAGGGGTGCGGGCTACACCTTC.

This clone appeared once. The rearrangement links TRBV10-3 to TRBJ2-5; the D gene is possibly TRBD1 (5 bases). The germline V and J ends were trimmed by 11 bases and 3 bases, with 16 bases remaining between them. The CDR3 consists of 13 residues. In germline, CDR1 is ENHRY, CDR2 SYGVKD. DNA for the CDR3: TGTGCCGCCAGGGCAGACGTAGAAGAGACCCAGTACTTC. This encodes CAARADVEETQYF.

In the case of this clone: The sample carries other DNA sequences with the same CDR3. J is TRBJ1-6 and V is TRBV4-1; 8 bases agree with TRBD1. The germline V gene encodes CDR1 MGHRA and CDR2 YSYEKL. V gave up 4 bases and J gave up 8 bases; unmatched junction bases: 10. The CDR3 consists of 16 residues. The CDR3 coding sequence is TGCGCCAGCAGCCCCCCCTCGGGCAGGGGGCATTCACCCCTCCACTTT. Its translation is CASSPPSGRGHSPLHF.

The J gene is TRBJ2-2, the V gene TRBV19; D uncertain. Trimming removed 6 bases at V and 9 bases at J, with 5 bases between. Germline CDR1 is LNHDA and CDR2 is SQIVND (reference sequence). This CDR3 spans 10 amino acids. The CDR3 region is CASRSRELFF. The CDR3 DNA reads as TGTGCCAGTAGAAGCAGGGAGCTGTTTTTT.

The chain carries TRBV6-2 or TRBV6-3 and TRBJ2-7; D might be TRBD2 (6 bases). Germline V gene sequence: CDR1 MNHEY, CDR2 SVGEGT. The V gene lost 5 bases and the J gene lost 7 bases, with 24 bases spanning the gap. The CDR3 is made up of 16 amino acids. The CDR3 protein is CASSDRAGTHGGEQYF. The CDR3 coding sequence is TGTGCCAGCAGTGATAGAGCCGGGACCCACGGGGGTGAGCAGTACTTC.

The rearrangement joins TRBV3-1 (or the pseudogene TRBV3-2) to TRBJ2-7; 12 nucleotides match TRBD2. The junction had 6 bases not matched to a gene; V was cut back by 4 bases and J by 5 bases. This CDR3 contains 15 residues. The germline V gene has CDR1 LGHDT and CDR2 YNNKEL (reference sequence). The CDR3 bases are TGTGCCAGCAGCCTGACTAGCGGGAGCTACAACGAGCAGTACTTC. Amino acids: CASSLTSGSYNEQYF.

CDR3 sequence (DNA): TGTGCCAGCGGCAGGGTAGGCAATCAGCCCCAGCATTTT. It translates to CASGRVGNQPQHF. The V and J genes are TRBV12-3 or TRBV12-4 and TRBJ1-5, with TRBD1 as a possible D gene (5 bases). Trimming removed 8 bases from V and 2 bases from J, with 10 bases in between. This CDR3 contains 13 residues.

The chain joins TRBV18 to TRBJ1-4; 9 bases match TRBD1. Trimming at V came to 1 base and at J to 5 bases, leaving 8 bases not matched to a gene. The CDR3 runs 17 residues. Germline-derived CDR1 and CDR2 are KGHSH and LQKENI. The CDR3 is CASSPLSGQGTNEKLFF. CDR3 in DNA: TGTGCCAGCTCACCACTTTCCGGACAGGGGACGAATGAAAAACTGTTTTTT.